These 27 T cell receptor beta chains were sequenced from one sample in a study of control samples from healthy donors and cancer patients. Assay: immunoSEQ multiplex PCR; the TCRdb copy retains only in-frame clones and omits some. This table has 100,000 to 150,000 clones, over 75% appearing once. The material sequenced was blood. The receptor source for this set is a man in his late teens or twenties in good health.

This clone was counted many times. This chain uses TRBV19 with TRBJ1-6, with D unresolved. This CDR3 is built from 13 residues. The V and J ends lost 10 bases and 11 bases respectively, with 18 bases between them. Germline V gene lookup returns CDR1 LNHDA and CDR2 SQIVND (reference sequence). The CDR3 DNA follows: TGTGCCACTACGACCGGGAATGGAGCACCCCTCCACTTT. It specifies CATTTGNGAPLHF.

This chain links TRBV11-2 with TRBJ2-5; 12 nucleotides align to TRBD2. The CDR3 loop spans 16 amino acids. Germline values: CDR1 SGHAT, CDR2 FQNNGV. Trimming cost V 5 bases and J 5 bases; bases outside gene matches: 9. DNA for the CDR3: TGTGCCAGCAGCGCTCTAGCGGGGGGGGTTTCGGAGACCCAGTACTTC. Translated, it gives CASSALAGGVSETQYF.

As DNA, the CDR3 is TGTGCCAGCAGTCCCGCATACAATGAGCAGTTCTTC. It codes for CASSPAYNEQFF. V is TRBV6-5 and J is TRBJ2-1; D gene ambiguous. V was shortened by 5 bases and J by 4 bases, with 6 bases between the two germline ends. Germline V lookup: CDR1 MNHEY, CDR2 SVGAGI. The CDR3 has 12 residues.

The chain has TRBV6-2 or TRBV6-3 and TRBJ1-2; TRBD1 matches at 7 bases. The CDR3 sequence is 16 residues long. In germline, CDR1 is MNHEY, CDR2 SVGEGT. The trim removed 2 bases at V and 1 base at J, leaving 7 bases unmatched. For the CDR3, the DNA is TGTGCCAGCAGTTACCGGACAGGCGAAGTTAACTATGGCTACACCTTC. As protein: CASSYRTGEVNYGYTF.

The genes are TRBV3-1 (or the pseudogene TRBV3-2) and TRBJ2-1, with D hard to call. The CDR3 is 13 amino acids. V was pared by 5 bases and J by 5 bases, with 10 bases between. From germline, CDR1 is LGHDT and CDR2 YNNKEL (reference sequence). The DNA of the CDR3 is TGTGCCAGCAGCTTCGGATCGGACAATGAGCAGTTCTTC. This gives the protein CASSFGSDNEQFF.

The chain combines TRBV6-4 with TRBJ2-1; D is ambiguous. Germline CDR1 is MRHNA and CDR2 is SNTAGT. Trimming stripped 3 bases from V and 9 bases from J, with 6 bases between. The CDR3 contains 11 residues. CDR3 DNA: TGTGCCAGCAGTGATTCGGGTGAGCAGTTCTTC. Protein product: CASSDSGEQFF.

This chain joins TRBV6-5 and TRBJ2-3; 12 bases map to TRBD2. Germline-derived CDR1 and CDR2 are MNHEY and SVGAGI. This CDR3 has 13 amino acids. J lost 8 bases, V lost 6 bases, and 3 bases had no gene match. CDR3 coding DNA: TGTGCCAGCAGACCGGGACTAGCGGGTACGCAGTATTTT. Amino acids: CASRPGLAGTQYF.

The CDR3 loop is CAATDGGGNTIYF. CDR3 coding DNA: TGTGCCGCCACAGATGGTGGGGGAAACACCATATATTTT. The chain joins TRBV10-3 to TRBJ1-3; D not resolved. Germline-derived CDR1 and CDR2 are ENHRY and SYGVKD. The CDR3 runs to 13 residues. Trimming removed 11 bases from V and 4 bases from J, with 15 bases in between.

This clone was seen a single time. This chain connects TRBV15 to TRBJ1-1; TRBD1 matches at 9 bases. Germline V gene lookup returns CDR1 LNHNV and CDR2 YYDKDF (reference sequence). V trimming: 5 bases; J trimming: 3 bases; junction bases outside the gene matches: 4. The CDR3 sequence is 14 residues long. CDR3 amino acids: CATSEDRGDTEAFF. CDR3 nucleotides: TGTGCCACCAGCGAGGACAGGGGAGACACTGAAGCTTTCTTT.

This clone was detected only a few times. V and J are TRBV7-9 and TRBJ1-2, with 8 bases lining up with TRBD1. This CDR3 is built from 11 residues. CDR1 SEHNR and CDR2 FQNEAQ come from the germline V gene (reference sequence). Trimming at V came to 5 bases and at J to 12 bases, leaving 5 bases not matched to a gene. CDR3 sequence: CASSPDRVHTF. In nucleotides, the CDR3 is TGTGCCAGCAGCCCGGACAGGGTCCACACCTTC.

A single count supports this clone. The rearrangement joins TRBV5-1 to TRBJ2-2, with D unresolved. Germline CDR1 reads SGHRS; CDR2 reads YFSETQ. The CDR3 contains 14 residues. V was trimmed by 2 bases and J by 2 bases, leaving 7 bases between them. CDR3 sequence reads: CASSLFDNTGELFF. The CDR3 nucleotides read TGCGCCAGCAGCTTATTCGACAACACCGGGGAGCTGTTTTTT. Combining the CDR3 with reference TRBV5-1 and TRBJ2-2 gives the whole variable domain KAGVTQTPRYLIKTRGQQVTLSCSPISGHRSVSWYQQTPGQGLQFLFEYFSETQRNKGNFPGRFSGRQFSNSRSEMNVSTLELGDSALYLCASSLFDNTGELFFGEGSRLTVL.

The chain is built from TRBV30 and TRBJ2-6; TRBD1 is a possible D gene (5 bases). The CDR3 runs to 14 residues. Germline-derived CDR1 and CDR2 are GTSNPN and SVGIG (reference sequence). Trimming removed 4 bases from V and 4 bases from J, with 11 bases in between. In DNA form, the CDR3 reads TGTGCCTGGACTCCAGGGCCCGGGGCCAACGTCCTGACTTTC. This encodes CAWTPGPGANVLTF.

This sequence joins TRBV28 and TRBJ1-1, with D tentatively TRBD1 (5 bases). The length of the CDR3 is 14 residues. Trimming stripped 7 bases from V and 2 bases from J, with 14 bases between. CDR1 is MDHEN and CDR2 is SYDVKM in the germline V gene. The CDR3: CASIREGSNTEAFF. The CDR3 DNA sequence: TGTGCCAGCATTCGGGAGGGGTCTAACACTGAAGCTTTCTTT.

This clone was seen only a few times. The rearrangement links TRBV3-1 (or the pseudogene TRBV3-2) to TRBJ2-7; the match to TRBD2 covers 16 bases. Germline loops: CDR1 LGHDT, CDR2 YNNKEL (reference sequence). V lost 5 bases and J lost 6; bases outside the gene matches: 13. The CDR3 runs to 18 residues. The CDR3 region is CASSEPLGLAGGLGEQYF. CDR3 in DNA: TGTGCCAGCAGCGAACCCTTGGGACTAGCGGGGGGGCTCGGCGAGCAGTACTTC.

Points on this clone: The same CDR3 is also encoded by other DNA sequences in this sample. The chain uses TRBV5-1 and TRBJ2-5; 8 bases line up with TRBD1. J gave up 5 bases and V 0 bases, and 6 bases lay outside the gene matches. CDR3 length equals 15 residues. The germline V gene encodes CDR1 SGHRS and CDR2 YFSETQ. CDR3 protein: CASSLGQGAGETQYF. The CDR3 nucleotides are TGCGCCAGCAGCTTGGGGCAGGGGGCCGGGGAGACCCAGTACTTC.

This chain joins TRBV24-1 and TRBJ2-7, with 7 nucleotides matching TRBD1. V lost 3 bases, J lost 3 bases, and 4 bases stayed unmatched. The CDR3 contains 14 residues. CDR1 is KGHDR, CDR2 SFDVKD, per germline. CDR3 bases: TGTGCCACCAGTGATCGGGACAGAGTCTACGAGCAGTACGTC. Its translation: CATSDRDRVYEQYV.

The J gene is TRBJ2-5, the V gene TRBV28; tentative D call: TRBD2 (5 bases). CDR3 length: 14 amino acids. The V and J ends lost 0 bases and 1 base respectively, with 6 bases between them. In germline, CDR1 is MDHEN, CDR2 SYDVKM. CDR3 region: CASSLWDFQETQYF. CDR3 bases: TGTGCCAGCAGTTTATGGGACTTCCAAGAGACCCAGTACTTC. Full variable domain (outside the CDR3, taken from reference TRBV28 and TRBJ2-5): DVKVTQSSRYLVKRTGEKVFLECVQDMDHENMFWYRQDPGLGLRLIYFSYDVKMKEKGDIPEGYSVSREKKERFSLILESASTNQTSMYLCASSLWDFQETQYFGPGTRLLVL.

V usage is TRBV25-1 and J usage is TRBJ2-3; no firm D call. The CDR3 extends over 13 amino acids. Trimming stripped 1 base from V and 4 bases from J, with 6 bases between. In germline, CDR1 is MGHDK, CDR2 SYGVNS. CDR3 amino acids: CASSELGADTQYF. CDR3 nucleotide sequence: TGTGCCAGCAGTGAATTAGGCGCAGATACGCAGTATTTT. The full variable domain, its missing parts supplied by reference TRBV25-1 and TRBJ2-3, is EADIYQTPRYLVIGTGKKITLECSQTMGHDKMYWYQQDPGMELHLIHYSYGVNSTEKGDLSSESTVSRIRTEHFPLTLESARPSHTSQYLCASSELGADTQYFGPGTRLTVL.

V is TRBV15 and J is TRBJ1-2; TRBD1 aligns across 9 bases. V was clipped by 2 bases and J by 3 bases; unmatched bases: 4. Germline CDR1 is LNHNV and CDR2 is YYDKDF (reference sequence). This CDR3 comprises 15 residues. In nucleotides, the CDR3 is TGTGCCACCAGCAGACGTGACAGGGGGGACTATGGCTACACCTTC. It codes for CATSRRDRGDYGYTF.

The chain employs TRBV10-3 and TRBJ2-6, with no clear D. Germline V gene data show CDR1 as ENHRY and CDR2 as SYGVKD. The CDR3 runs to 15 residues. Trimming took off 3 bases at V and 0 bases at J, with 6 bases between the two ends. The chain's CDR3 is CAISDGYSGANVLTF. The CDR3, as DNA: TGTGCCATCAGTGATGGGTACTCTGGGGCCAACGTCCTGACTTTC.

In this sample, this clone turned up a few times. The CDR3 DNA reads TGTGCCAGCAGCTTAGGGTGGGGAGACAATCAGCCCCAGCATTTT. Its protein is CASSLGWGDNQPQHF. The chain carries TRBV7-2 and TRBJ1-5; D remains unclear. Trimming cost V 1 base and J 3 bases, with 10 bases left between them. Per the germline V gene, CDR1 is SGHTA and CDR2 is FQGNSA. CDR3 length: 15 residues.

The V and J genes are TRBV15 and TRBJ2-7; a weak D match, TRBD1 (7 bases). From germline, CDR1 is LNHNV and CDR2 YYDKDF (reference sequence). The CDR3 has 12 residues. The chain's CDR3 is CATSSVGTGEDV. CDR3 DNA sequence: TGTGCCACCAGCAGTGTTGGTACAGGGGAGGACGTC.

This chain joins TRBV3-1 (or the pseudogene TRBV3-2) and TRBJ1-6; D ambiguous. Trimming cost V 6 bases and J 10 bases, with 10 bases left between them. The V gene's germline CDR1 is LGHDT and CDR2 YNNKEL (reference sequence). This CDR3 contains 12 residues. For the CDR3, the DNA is TGTGCCAGCAGAACGGGGTTATCACCCCTCCACTTT. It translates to CASRTGLSPLHF.

The CDR3 DNA reads as TGTGCCAGTAGTCTAATAGCGGGAATTGGGACCGGGGAGCTGTTTTTT. As protein: CASSLIAGIGTGELFF. This sequence joins TRBV19 and TRBJ2-2; 8 bases agree with TRBD2. The CDR3 covers 16 residues. V dropped 5 bases and J dropped 5; count of bases not matched to a gene: 10. CDR1 is LNHDA and CDR2 is SQIVND in the germline V gene (reference sequence).

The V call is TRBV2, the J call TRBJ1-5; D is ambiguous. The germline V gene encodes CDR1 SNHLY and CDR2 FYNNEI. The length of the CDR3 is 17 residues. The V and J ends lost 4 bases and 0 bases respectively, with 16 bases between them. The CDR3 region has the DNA TGTGCCAGCAGTGTCGAACGGACGTTATATAGCAATCAGCCCCAGCATTTT. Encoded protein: CASSVERTLYSNQPQHF.

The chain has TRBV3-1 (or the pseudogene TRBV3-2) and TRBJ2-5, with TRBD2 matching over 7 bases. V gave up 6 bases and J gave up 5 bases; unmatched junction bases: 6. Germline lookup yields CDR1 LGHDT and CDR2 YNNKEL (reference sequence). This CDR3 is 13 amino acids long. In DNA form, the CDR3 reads TGTGCCAGCAGACGGGCAGCGGGGGAGACCCAGTACTTC. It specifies CASRRAAGETQYF.

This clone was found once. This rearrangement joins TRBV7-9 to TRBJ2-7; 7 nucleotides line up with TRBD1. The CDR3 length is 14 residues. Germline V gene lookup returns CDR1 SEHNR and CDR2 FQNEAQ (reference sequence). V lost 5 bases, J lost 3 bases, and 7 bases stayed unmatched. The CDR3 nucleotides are TGTGCCAGCAGCGACCGGGACAGCCACTACGAGCAGTACTTC. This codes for CASSDRDSHYEQYF.